These T cell receptor beta chains were read from a single sample in a study of shared clonotypes between healthy human individuals. Profiled with immunoSEQ multiplex PCR; TCRdb holds only in-frame clones, not every one. The sample holds about 510,000 clones, about 95% seen once. The sequencing sample was made of naive CD4+ T cells sorted from blood. These receptors all stem from a woman in her 30s in good health. CDR3s include the opening cysteine and the closing phenylalanine or tryptophan. Each record gives: J gene, clone size, D gene, V gene, CDR3 protein, CDR3 DNA. D genes are given only for firm matches. Clone size is shown for a subset of rows, as once, few, many or a class of expanded clone.

J gene: TRBJ1-1
clone size: .
D gene: TRBD1
V gene: TRBV5-1
CDR3 protein: CASSLGVGQGVNTEAFF
CDR3 DNA: TGCGCCAGCAGCTTGGGTGTAGGACAGGGGGTGAACACTGAAGCTTTCTTT

J gene: TRBJ2-7
clone size: .
D gene: .
V gene: TRBV18
CDR3 protein: CASSDRDGTYEQYF
CDR3 DNA: TGTGCCAGCTCAGACCGGGACGGAACCTACGAGCAGTACTTC

J gene: TRBJ2-7
clone size: once
D gene: .
V gene: TRBV5-1
CDR3 protein: CASSGGGSYEQYF
CDR3 DNA: TGCGCCAGCAGCGGTGGAGGGTCCTACGAGCAGTACTTC

J gene: TRBJ1-1
clone size: .
D gene: .
V gene: TRBV10-3
CDR3 protein: CAIRGTVNTEAFF
CDR3 DNA: TGTGCCATCAGGGGGACGGTGAACACTGAAGCTTTCTTT

J gene: TRBJ2-5
clone size: .
D gene: .
V gene: TRBV5-1
CDR3 protein: CASSSQGETQYF
CDR3 DNA: TGCGCCAGCAGCTCACAGGGTGAGACCCAGTACTTC

J gene: TRBJ1-1
clone size: .
D gene: .
V gene: TRBV30
CDR3 protein: CAWGSTFQIVTEAFF
CDR3 DNA: TGTGCCTGGGGATCGACGTTCCAGATCGTCACTGAAGCTTTCTTT

J gene: TRBJ1-1
clone size: once
D gene: TRBD1
V gene: TRBV10-3
CDR3 protein: CAISEQGGTEAFF
CDR3 DNA: TGTGCCATCAGTGAGCAGGGGGGTACTGAAGCTTTCTTT

J gene: TRBJ1-1
clone size: .
D gene: TRBD1
V gene: TRBV10-3
CDR3 protein: CAISQGQTDTEAFF
CDR3 DNA: TGTGCCATCAGCCAGGGACAGACCGACACTGAAGCTTTCTTT

J gene: TRBJ2-2
clone size: .
D gene: TRBD1
V gene: TRBV28
CDR3 protein: CASMSVGTGWPGELFF
CDR3 DNA: TGTGCCAGCATGTCTGTAGGGACAGGGTGGCCCGGGGAGCTGTTTTTT

J gene: TRBJ1-5
clone size: .
D gene: TRBD1
V gene: TRBV28
CDR3 protein: CASRQGNQPQHF
CDR3 DNA: TGTGCCAGCAGACAGGGGAATCAGCCCCAGCATTTT

J gene: TRBJ1-1
clone size: .
D gene: .
V gene: TRBV29-1
CDR3 protein: CSGWTAPNTEAFF
CDR3 DNA: TGCAGCGGCTGGACAGCCCCGAACACTGAAGCTTTCTTT

J gene: TRBJ2-3
clone size: once
D gene: TRBD1
V gene: TRBV7-3
CDR3 protein: CASSLIGGTGTDTQYF
CDR3 DNA: TGTGCCAGCAGCTTAATTGGCGGGACAGGGACAGATACGCAGTATTTT

J gene: TRBJ2-3
clone size: once
D gene: .
V gene: TRBV18
CDR3 protein: CASSPAPDTQYF
CDR3 DNA: TGTGCCAGCTCACCCGCCCCAGATACGCAGTATTTT

J gene: TRBJ1-1
clone size: .
D gene: .
V gene: TRBV5-1
CDR3 protein: CASSSGGAGNTEAFF
CDR3 DNA: TGCGCCAGCAGCTCGGGAGGGGCGGGGAACACTGAAGCTTTCTTT

J gene: TRBJ2-7
clone size: .
D gene: TRBD2
V gene: TRBV7-9
CDR3 protein: CASNQLAGGPYEQYF
CDR3 DNA: TGTGCCAGCAACCAACTAGCGGGAGGTCCCTACGAGCAGTACTTC

J gene: TRBJ2-5
clone size: .
D gene: .
V gene: TRBV21-1
CDR3 protein: CASTPWWARTQYF
CDR3 DNA: TGTGCCAGCACCCCTTGGTGGGCGCGGACCCAGTACTTC

J gene: TRBJ2-1
clone size: .
D gene: TRBD2
V gene: TRBV18
CDR3 protein: CASSPQGKGLAGLNEQFF
CDR3 DNA: TGTGCCAGCTCACCACAGGGGAAAGGACTAGCGGGATTGAATGAGCAGTTCTTC

J gene: TRBJ2-7
clone size: .
D gene: TRBD2
V gene: TRBV5-1
CDR3 protein: CASSLIAGGLAYEQYF
CDR3 DNA: TGCGCCAGCAGCTTGATCGCGGGAGGACTTGCCTACGAGCAGTACTTC

J gene: TRBJ2-7
clone size: .
D gene: .
V gene: TRBV7-2
CDR3 protein: CASSLAHGIWQYF
CDR3 DNA: TGTGCCAGCAGCTTAGCCCACGGGATTTGGCAGTACTTC

J gene: TRBJ2-7
clone size: .
D gene: TRBD2
V gene: TRBV6-4
CDR3 protein: CASSVTSGGDEQYF
CDR3 DNA: TGTGCCAGCAGTGTCACTAGCGGGGGCGACGAGCAGTACTTC

J gene: TRBJ1-1
clone size: .
D gene: .
V gene: TRBV29-1
CDR3 protein: CSVGLGAGLNTEAFF
CDR3 DNA: TGCAGCGTTGGTTTAGGGGCGGGACTGAACACTGAAGCTTTCTTT

J gene: TRBJ1-1
clone size: .
D gene: .
V gene: TRBV10-3
CDR3 protein: CAISDHTVGLGRGTEAFF
CDR3 DNA: TGTGCCATCAGCGACCACACTGTCGGTCTGGGTAGAGGCACTGAAGCTTTCTTT

J gene: TRBJ2-7
clone size: .
D gene: .
V gene: TRBV12-1
CDR3 protein: CAVMGSGGKYEQYF
CDR3 DNA: TGTGCCGTCATGGGCAGTGGGGGGAAGTACGAGCAGTACTTC

J gene: TRBJ1-4
clone size: .
D gene: .
V gene: TRBV2
CDR3 protein: CASSGQPYEKLFF
CDR3 DNA: TGTGCCAGCAGTGGACAGCCTTATGAAAAACTGTTTTTT

J gene: TRBJ2-5
clone size: .
D gene: .
V gene: TRBV28
CDR3 protein: CASSFVETQYF
CDR3 DNA: TGTGCCAGCAGTTTCGTTGAGACCCAGTACTTC

J gene: TRBJ2-7
clone size: .
D gene: .
V gene: TRBV19
CDR3 protein: CASSMSWTVSYEQYF
CDR3 DNA: TGTGCCAGTAGTATGAGCTGGACTGTCTCCTACGAGCAGTACTTC

J gene: TRBJ2-7
clone size: .
D gene: TRBD1
V gene: TRBV5-1
CDR3 protein: CASSRTGTELTGEQYF
CDR3 DNA: TGCGCCAGCAGCCGGACCGGGACAGAATTAACTGGGGAGCAGTACTTC

J gene: TRBJ2-1
clone size: .
D gene: .
V gene: TRBV7-3
CDR3 protein: CASARGPGLNEQFF
CDR3 DNA: TGTGCCAGTGCCCGAGGGCCCGGTTTAAATGAGCAGTTCTTC

J gene: TRBJ1-5
clone size: .
D gene: .
V gene: TRBV28
CDR3 protein: CASSLPMVNQPQHF
CDR3 DNA: TGTGCCAGCAGTTTACCCATGGTTAATCAGCCCCAGCATTTT

J gene: TRBJ2-7
clone size: .
D gene: TRBD2
V gene: TRBV5-1
CDR3 protein: CASSLDAGGAYEQYF
CDR3 DNA: TGCGCCAGCAGCTTGGATGCGGGAGGAGCCTACGAGCAGTACTTC

J gene: TRBJ2-3
clone size: .
D gene: .
V gene: TRBV10-1
CDR3 protein: CAAGNTQYF
CDR3 DNA: TGCGCAGCCGGAAATACGCAGTATTTT